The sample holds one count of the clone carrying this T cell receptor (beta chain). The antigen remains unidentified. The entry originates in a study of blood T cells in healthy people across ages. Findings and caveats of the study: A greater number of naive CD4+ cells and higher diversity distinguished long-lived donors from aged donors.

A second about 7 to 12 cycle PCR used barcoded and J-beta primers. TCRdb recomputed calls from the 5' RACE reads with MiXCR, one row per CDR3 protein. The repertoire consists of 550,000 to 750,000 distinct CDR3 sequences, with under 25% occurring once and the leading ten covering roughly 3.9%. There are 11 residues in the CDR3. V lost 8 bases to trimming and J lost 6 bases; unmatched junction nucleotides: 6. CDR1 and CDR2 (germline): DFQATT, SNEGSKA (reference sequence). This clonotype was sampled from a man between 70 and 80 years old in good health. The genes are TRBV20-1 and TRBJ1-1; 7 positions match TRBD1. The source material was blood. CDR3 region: CSTTGDAEAFF. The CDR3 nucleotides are TGCAGTACTACAGGGGACGCTGAAGCTTTCTTT.